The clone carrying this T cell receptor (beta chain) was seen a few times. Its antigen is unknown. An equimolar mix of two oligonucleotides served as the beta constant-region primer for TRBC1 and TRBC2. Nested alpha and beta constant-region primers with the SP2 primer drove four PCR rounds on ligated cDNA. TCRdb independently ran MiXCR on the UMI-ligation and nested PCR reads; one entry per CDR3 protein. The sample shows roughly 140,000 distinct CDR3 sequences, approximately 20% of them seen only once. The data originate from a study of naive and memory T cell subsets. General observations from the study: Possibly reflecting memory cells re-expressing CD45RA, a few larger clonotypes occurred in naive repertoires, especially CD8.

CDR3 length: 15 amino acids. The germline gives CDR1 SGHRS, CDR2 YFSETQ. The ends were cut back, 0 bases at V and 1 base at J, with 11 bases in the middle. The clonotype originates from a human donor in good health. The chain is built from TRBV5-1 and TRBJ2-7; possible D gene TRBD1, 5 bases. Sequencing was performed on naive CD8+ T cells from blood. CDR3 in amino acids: CASSLDRPPSYEQYF. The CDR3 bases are TGCGCCAGCAGCTTGGACAGGCCCCCGTCCTACGAGCAGTACTTC.